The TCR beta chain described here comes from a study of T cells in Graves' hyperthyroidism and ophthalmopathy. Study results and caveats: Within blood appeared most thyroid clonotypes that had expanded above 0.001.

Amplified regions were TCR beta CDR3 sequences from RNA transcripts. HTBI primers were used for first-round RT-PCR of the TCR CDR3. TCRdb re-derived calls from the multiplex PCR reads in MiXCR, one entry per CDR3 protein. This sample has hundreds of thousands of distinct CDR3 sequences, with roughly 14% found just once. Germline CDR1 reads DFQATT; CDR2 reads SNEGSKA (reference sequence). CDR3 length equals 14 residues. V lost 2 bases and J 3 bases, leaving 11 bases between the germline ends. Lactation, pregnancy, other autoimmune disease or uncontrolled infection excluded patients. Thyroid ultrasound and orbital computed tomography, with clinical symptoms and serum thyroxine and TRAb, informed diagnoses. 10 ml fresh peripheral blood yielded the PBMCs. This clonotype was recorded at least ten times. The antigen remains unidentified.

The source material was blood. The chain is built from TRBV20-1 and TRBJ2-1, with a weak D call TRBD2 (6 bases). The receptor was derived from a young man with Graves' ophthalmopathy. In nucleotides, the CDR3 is TGCAGTGCTAGATACCGGGACTTCTACAATGAGCAGTTCTTC. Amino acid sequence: CSARYRDFYNEQFF.